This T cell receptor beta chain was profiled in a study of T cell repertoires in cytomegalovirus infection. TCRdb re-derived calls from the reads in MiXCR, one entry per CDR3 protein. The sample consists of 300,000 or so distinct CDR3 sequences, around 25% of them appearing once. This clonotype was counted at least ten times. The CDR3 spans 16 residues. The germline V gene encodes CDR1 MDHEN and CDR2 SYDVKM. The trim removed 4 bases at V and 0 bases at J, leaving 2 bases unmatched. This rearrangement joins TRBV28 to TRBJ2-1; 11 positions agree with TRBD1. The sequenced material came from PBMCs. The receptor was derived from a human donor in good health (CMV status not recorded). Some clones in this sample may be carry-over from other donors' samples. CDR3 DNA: TGTGCCAGCAGTTCAGGGACAGGGGGCTCCTACAATGAGCAGTTCTTC. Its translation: CASSSGTGGSYNEQFF. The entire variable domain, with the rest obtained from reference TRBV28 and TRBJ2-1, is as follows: DVKVTQSSRYLVKRTGEKVFLECVQDMDHENMFWYRQDPGLGLRLIYFSYDVKMKEKGDIPEGYSVSREKKERFSLILESASTNQTSMYLCASSSGTGGSYNEQFFGPGTRLTVL.